The next 24 T cell receptor beta chains were all read from a single sample in a study of blood T cell repertoires in COVID-19. Assay: immunoSEQ multiplex PCR; the TCRdb copy retains only in-frame clones and omits some. The sample consists of fewer than 500,000 clones, roughly 89% of them appearing once. The sample taken for sequencing was peripheral blood. The source is a man aged 18 to 30 with COVID-19, enrolled during active disease.

The rearrangement uses TRBV3-1 (or the pseudogene TRBV3-2) and TRBJ2-3; possible D gene TRBD2, 5 bases. This CDR3 has 14 amino acids. Looked up from germline, CDR1 is LGHDT and CDR2 is YNNKEL (reference sequence). Trimming left V 6 bases short and J 4 bases short, with 14 bases between. In DNA, the CDR3 is TGTGCCAGCAGTCCCACCCTCGGGGCAGATACGCAGTATTTT. Protein product: CASSPTLGADTQYF.

The table lists this clone with a count of one. The V and J genes are TRBV18 and TRBJ1-2, with a tentative D call TRBD1 (6 bases). From germline, CDR1 is KGHSH and CDR2 LQKENI. The CDR3 is 18 amino acids. V was trimmed by 3 bases and J by 4 bases, leaving 24 bases between them. CDR3 nucleotides: TGTGCCAGCTCACCGGGTTTCAGGGGCCTTACCGACTTCTATGGCTACACCTTC. Protein: CASSPGFRGLTDFYGYTF.

V gene TRBV11-3 combines with J gene TRBJ1-1, with a possible D match to TRBD1 (5 bases). Germline V gene lookup returns CDR1 SGHNT and CDR2 YENEEA. Trimming stripped 5 bases from V and 6 bases from J, with 7 bases between. The CDR3 runs to 11 residues. The CDR3 sequence is CASSKGSEAFF. Written as DNA, the CDR3 is TGTGCCAGCAGCAAGGGGTCTGAAGCTTTCTTT.

The chain has TRBV27 and TRBJ1-6; 7 positions match TRBD1. V shed 3 bases, J shed 3 bases, and the junction held 5 bases outside the gene matches. This CDR3 has 16 residues. CDR1 and CDR2 (germline): MNHEY, SMNVEV (reference sequence). The CDR3 region is CASSFTGVSYNSPLHF. CDR3 coding DNA: TGTGCCAGCAGTTTCACAGGGGTCAGCTATAATTCACCCCTCCACTTT.

This clone was counted between two and nine times. The rearrangement links TRBV19 to TRBJ1-5; no firm D call. The V end lost 5 bases, the J end lost 4 bases, and 9 bases lay between the germline ends. This CDR3 has 13 amino acids. Germline loops: CDR1 LNHDA, CDR2 SQIVND (reference sequence). CDR3 coding DNA: TGTGCCAGTAGTTCGGGGAAAAATCAGCCCCAGCATTTT. Amino acid sequence: CASSSGKNQPQHF.

The genes are TRBV11-2 and TRBJ2-2; TRBD2 aligns across 11 bases. Germline trimming cut 1 base from V and 1 base from J; bases unmatched to any gene: 2. The CDR3 extends over 17 amino acids. Germline CDR1 SGHAT, CDR2 FQNNGV. The CDR3 nucleotides are TGTGCCAGCAGCTTAGTAGGGACTAGCGGGAACACCGGGGAGCTGTTTTTT. Protein sequence: CASSLVGTSGNTGELFF.

The chain joins TRBV5-1 to TRBJ2-5, with 8 bases identical to TRBD1. The CDR3 loop spans 15 amino acids. Losses at the gene ends were 0 bases for V and 4 bases for J; bases not matched to a gene: 5. Germline V lookup: CDR1 SGHRS, CDR2 YFSETQ. In nucleotides, the CDR3 is TGCGCCAGCAGCTTGGTACAGGGGGTAGGAGAGACCCAGTACTTC. Translating gives CASSLVQGVGETQYF.

The count of this clone is one. The chain employs TRBV11-2 and TRBJ2-1; 11 positions match TRBD2. This CDR3 spans 15 amino acids. Per germline, CDR1 SGHAT and CDR2 FQNNGV. With V trimmed by 1 base and J by 8 bases, 4 bases remained unmatched. CDR3 sequence (DNA): TGTGCCAGCAGCTTAGCTAGCGGGGGGTCCTATGAGCAGTTCTTC. It translates to CASSLASGGSYEQFF.

The chain couples TRBV29-1 to TRBJ2-5; no reliable D call. The CDR3 covers 13 residues. V lost 1 base and J lost 1, with 7 bases in between. Per the germline V gene, CDR1 is SQVTM and CDR2 is ANQGSEA. The CDR3 DNA reads as TGCAGCGTTGAAGGCCAGATCCAAGAGACCCAGTACTTC. It is translated as CSVEGQIQETQYF.

The chain employs TRBV30 and TRBJ2-1, with D possibly matching TRBD2 (5 bases). V was clipped by 0 bases and J by 7 bases, with 13 bases between them. CDR1 GTSNPN and CDR2 SVGIG come from the germline V gene (reference sequence). The CDR3 runs to 14 residues. CDR3 sequence: CAWSVEDQHNEQFF. The CDR3 nucleotides read TGTGCCTGGAGTGTGGAGGACCAGCATAATGAGCAGTTCTTC.

This clone was found a few times. This chain connects TRBV7-9 to TRBJ2-5; TRBD1 aligns across 8 bases. Germline V gene sequence: CDR1 SEHNR, CDR2 FQNEAQ (reference sequence). The CDR3 length is 16 residues. With V trimmed by 5 bases and J by 4 bases, 12 bases remained unmatched. This CDR3 reads CASSPEQGVSRETQYF. The CDR3 DNA reads TGTGCCAGCAGCCCCGAACAGGGGGTGTCGAGAGAGACCCAGTACTTC.

This clone was seen a handful of times. The genes are TRBV10-2 and TRBJ1-1; TRBD1 matches at 7 bases. The CDR3 extends over 16 amino acids. CDR1 and CDR2 from the germline V gene are WSHSY and SAAADI. V lost 6 bases and J lost 5; bases outside the gene matches: 15. The CDR3 sequence: CASRNNLGQGETEAFF. CDR3 bases: TGCGCCAGCAGAAACAACCTGGGCCAGGGGGAAACTGAAGCTTTCTTT.

This sequence joins TRBV5-1 and TRBJ2-5; maybe TRBD1 (5 bases). The CDR3 is 14 amino acids. Trimming stripped 7 bases from V and 1 base from J, with 14 bases between. CDR1 SGHRS and CDR2 YFSETQ come from the germline V gene. CDR3: CASGAGNLQETQYF. CDR3 DNA sequence: TGCGCCAGCGGGGCAGGGAACCTCCAAGAGACCCAGTACTTC. Looking up the rest from reference TRBV5-1 and TRBJ2-5 gives the full variable domain: KAGVTQTPRYLIKTRGQQVTLSCSPISGHRSVSWYQQTPGQGLQFLFEYFSETQRNKGNFPGRFSGRQFSNSRSEMNVSTLELGDSALYLCASGAGNLQETQYFGPGTRLLVL.

The rearrangement links TRBV10-2 to TRBJ2-2; maybe TRBD1 (6 bases). Germline values: CDR1 WSHSY, CDR2 SAAADI. V was clipped by 0 bases and J by 5 bases, with 7 bases between them. The CDR3 has 14 residues. DNA for the CDR3: TGCGCCAGCAGTGAGTCGAGGGGGACCGGGGAGCTGTTTTTT. Amino acid sequence: CASSESRGTGELFF.

The chain joins TRBV4-2 to TRBJ2-2; tentative D call: TRBD2 (6 bases). This CDR3 comprises 17 residues. Germline V gives CDR1 LGHNA, CDR2 YNFKEQ. V was cut by 0 bases and J by 1 base, with 12 bases left in between. The CDR3 region is CASSQELGGKNTGELFF. The DNA for the CDR3 is TGTGCCAGCAGCCAAGAGCTCGGGGGTAAGAACACCGGGGAGCTGTTTTTT.

The rearrangement uses TRBV7-9 and TRBJ2-7; D possibly corresponds to TRBD1 (6 bases). The CDR3 consists of 12 residues. The V and J ends lost 4 bases and 6 bases respectively, with 10 bases between them. Germline V lookup: CDR1 SEHNR, CDR2 FQNEAQ (reference sequence). The CDR3 sequence is CASSYGTSEQYF. CDR3 coding DNA: TGTGCCAGCAGCTACGGGACATCCGAGCAGTACTTC.

This chain links TRBV3-1 (or the pseudogene TRBV3-2) with TRBJ1-2; a weak D match, TRBD1 (5 bases). Germline CDR1 LGHDT, CDR2 YNNKEL (reference sequence). Trimming stripped 3 bases from V and 4 bases from J, with 9 bases between. CDR3 length: 13 residues. CDR3 bases: TGTGCCAGCAGCCACCGGGACTCCTATGGCTACACCTTC. It encodes CASSHRDSYGYTF.

The chain joins TRBV9 to TRBJ2-3; 8 bases map to TRBD2. With 4 bases clipped from V and 2 bases from J, the junction kept 9 bases outside the gene matches. The CDR3 sequence is 16 residues long. The germline V gene has CDR1 SGDLS and CDR2 YYNGEE. CDR3 coding DNA: TGTGCCAGCAGCCTAATAGCGGGATCCCCCACAGATACGCAGTATTTT. Encoded protein: CASSLIAGSPTDTQYF.

The chain links TRBV6-5 to TRBJ2-1; TRBD2 might be the D (6 bases). Between the trimmed V and J ends, which lost 8 bases and 2 bases, there was a span of 10 bases. Looked up from germline, CDR1 is MNHEY and CDR2 is SVGAGI. The CDR3 is 13 residues long. In DNA form, the CDR3 reads TGTGCCAGCCGACTAGACCCCTACAATGAGCAGTTCTTC. It is translated as CASRLDPYNEQFF.

V and J are TRBV6-5 and TRBJ1-6, with D unresolved. The length of the CDR3 is 16 residues. The V gene's germline CDR1 is MNHEY and CDR2 SVGAGI. V dropped 4 bases and J dropped 0 bases, with 10 bases sitting between them. Written as DNA, the CDR3 is TGTGCCAGCAGTTTAACGAAGAGCTCCTATAATTCACCCCTCCACTTT. The encoded protein is CASSLTKSSYNSPLHF.

A single count supports this clone. The chain recombines TRBV6-5 with TRBJ1-1; TRBD1 aligns across 12 bases. J was trimmed by 5 bases and V by 3 bases; bases with no gene match: 4. Germline CDR1 and CDR2: MNHEY and SVGAGI. CDR3 length equals 15 residues. Here the CDR3 DNA reads TGTGCCAGCAGTTATGGGACAGGGGGCCGGACTGAAGCTTTCTTT. This translates into CASSYGTGGRTEAFF.

V usage is TRBV19 and J usage is TRBJ1-2, with a weak D call TRBD1 (6 bases). CDR3 length: 14 amino acids. Trimming removed 4 bases from V and 4 bases from J, with 13 bases in between. CDR1 and CDR2 (germline): LNHDA, SQIVND (reference sequence). This CDR3 reads CASSNPGQVYGYTF. In DNA, the CDR3 is TGTGCCAGTAGTAATCCGGGACAAGTCTATGGCTACACCTTC. The full variable domain, its missing parts supplied by reference TRBV19 and TRBJ1-2, is DGGITQSPKYLFRKEGQNVTLSCEQNLNHDAMYWYRQDPGQGLRLIYYSQIVNDFQKGDIAEGYSVSREKKESFPLTVTSAQKNPTAFYLCASSNPGQVYGYTFGSGTRLTVV.

This clone was detected once. The CDR3 protein is CASSIGFGTGVRETQYF. The CDR3, as DNA: TGTGCCAGTAGTATAGGTTTCGGGACAGGGGTCCGAGAGACCCAGTACTTC. The chain carries TRBV19 and TRBJ2-5; 10 nucleotides line up with TRBD1. The V gene's germline CDR1 is LNHDA and CDR2 SQIVND (reference sequence). The CDR3 contains 17 residues. V dropped 1 base and J dropped 4; count of bases not matched to a gene: 9.

The genes are TRBV27 and TRBJ2-7; no definite D call. CDR3 length: 16 amino acids. Between the trimmed V and J ends, which lost 6 bases and 1 base, there was a span of 19 bases. Germline V gives CDR1 MNHEY, CDR2 SMNVEV (reference sequence). The CDR3 DNA reads TGTGCCAGCAGGGTCCGACACAGCCCCTGGTCCTACGAGCAGTACTTC. Translated: CASRVRHSPWSYEQYF.